Shown below are 12 T cell receptor beta chains from a single sample sequenced in a study of shared clonotypes between healthy human individuals. Generated by immunoSEQ multiplex PCR, the TCRdb table keeps only in-frame clones and is missing some. The data contain approximately 2,000,000 clones, 85% to 95% of them singletons. The sample comprised naive CD4+ T cells from PBMCs. Subset in this sample: CD45RA+ positively selected. All receptors derive from a man between 18 and 35 years old in good health. Some clones in this sample may be carry-over from other donors' samples.

This clone was observed a single time. The V call is TRBV18, the J call TRBJ2-2; D remains unclear. The CDR3 loop spans 14 amino acids. V was pared by 5 bases and J by 0 bases, with 7 bases between. Germline CDR1 and CDR2: KGHSH and LQKENI. The CDR3 here is CASSSSANTGELFF. CDR3 in DNA: TGTGCCAGCTCATCGAGTGCGAACACCGGGGAGCTGTTTTTT.

The J gene is TRBJ2-7, the V gene TRBV29-1; either TRBD1 or TRBD2 may fit D (6 bases each). This CDR3 region has 14 residues. Germline values: CDR1 SQVTM, CDR2 ANQGSEA. The germline V and J ends were trimmed by 7 bases and 4 bases, with 20 bases remaining between them. CDR3 DNA sequence: TGCAGCGCCTCCGGGGGCGGAGGAAGATACGAGCAGTACTTC. It codes for CSASGGGGRYEQYF.

The V call is TRBV5-1, the J call TRBJ1-1, with D unclear. CDR3 length: 14 amino acids. Trimming removed 0 bases from V and 5 bases from J, with 11 bases in between. The germline V gene has CDR1 SGHRS and CDR2 YFSETQ. The CDR3 DNA sequence: TGCGCCAGCAGCTTGGTCAGTGGGAAGACTGAAGCTTTCTTT. As protein: CASSLVSGKTEAFF.

The chain combines TRBV11-1 with TRBJ1-2; perhaps TRBD1 as D (5 bases). The CDR3 has 12 residues. Germline CDR1 reads SGHAT; CDR2 reads FQDESV (reference sequence). V was cut by 5 bases and J by 7 bases, with 11 bases left in between. The CDR3 loop reads CASSPGFFGYTF. Here the CDR3 DNA reads TGTGCCAGCAGCCCAGGGTTTTTTGGCTACACCTTC. Based on the CDR3 plus reference TRBV11-1 and TRBJ1-2, the full variable domain is EAEVAQSPRYKITEKSQAVAFWCDPISGHATLYWYRQILGQGPELLVQFQDESVVDDSQLPKDRFSAERLKGVDSTLKIQPAELGDSAMYLCASSPGFFGYTFGSGTRLTVV.

This clone was recorded once. The chain recombines TRBV10-3 with TRBJ2-7, with 7 bases identical to TRBD1. CDR3 size: 12 residues. Germline V lookup: CDR1 ENHRY, CDR2 SYGVKD. The trim removed 6 bases at V and 1 base at J, leaving 0 bases unmatched. The CDR3 nucleotides are TGTGCCATCAGGACAGGGTCCTACGAGCAGTACTTC. Amino acid sequence: CAIRTGSYEQYF.

The chain couples TRBV28 to TRBJ2-5; 8 nucleotides agree with TRBD2. The CDR3 length is 14 residues. Germline assignment: CDR1 MDHEN and CDR2 SYDVKM. The trim removed 2 bases at V and 4 bases at J, leaving 3 bases unmatched. This chain's CDR3 is CASSLGTSGETQYF. The CDR3, as DNA: TGTGCCAGCAGTTTAGGAACTAGCGGAGAGACCCAGTACTTC.

This clone was observed once. The chain joins TRBV2 to TRBJ1-1, with D possibly TRBD1 on 5 matching bases. Deletions cut 2 bases from V and 4 bases from J, with 14 bases between. The CDR3 runs to 15 residues. Looked up from germline, CDR1 is SNHLY and CDR2 is FYNNEI. DNA for the CDR3: TGTGCCAGCAGTGAAACGAAGGGGTTGGGCACTGAAGCTTTCTTT. The encoded protein is CASSETKGLGTEAFF.

In regard to this clone: At the DNA level, this CDR3 is encoded by other sequences in the same sample as well. The rearrangement links TRBV28 to TRBJ1-1; no definite D call. The germline gives CDR1 MDHEN, CDR2 SYDVKM. V was cut by 1 base and J by 0 bases, with 9 bases left in between. The CDR3 has 15 residues. The CDR3 sequence is CASSLYLLMNTEAFF. Written as DNA, the CDR3 is TGTGCCAGCAGTTTATACCTCCTCATGAACACTGAAGCTTTCTTT. The whole variable domain, filled in from reference TRBV28 and TRBJ1-1, reads DVKVTQSSRYLVKRTGEKVFLECVQDMDHENMFWYRQDPGLGLRLIYFSYDVKMKEKGDIPEGYSVSREKKERFSLILESASTNQTSMYLCASSLYLLMNTEAFFGQGTRLTVV.

Remarks on this clone: Within the sample, other DNA sequences also encode this same CDR3. The V gene is TRBV5-1, the J gene TRBJ2-7; 8 nucleotides align to TRBD2. This CDR3 spans 14 amino acids. Germline lookup yields CDR1 SGHRS and CDR2 YFSETQ. With V trimmed by 2 bases and J by 0 bases, 1 base remained unmatched. CDR3 sequence reads: CASSLAGDSYEQYF. The CDR3 DNA reads as TGCGCCAGCAGCTTAGCGGGAGACTCCTACGAGCAGTACTTC.

The V gene is TRBV4-1, the J gene TRBJ1-4; D is ambiguous. With 4 bases removed from V and 8 bases from J, the gap between germline ends came to 17 bases. The CDR3 contains 15 residues. The V gene's germline CDR1 is MGHRA and CDR2 YSYEKL. In DNA form, the CDR3 reads TGCGCCAGCAGCCCAATACTCGGAGTTTGGGAAAAACTGTTTTTT. As protein: CASSPILGVWEKLFF.

This clone was seen only once. The chain couples TRBV5-1 to TRBJ2-1; no definite D call. V lost 0 bases and J 9 bases, leaving 16 bases between the germline ends. There are 15 residues in the CDR3. CDR1 and CDR2 (germline): SGHRS, YFSETQ. DNA of the CDR3: TGCGCCAGCAGCTTGGACTACCCGTCGCTAGGTGAGCAGTTCTTC. Protein: CASSLDYPSLGEQFF.

Comment on this clone: This specimen includes other DNA sequences encoding the same CDR3. J is TRBJ1-2 and V is TRBV5-1; a weak D match, TRBD1 (5 bases). Trimming took 4 bases from V and 5 from J, leaving 18 bases between them. CDR1 is SGHRS and CDR2 is YFSETQ in the germline V gene. This CDR3 comprises 15 residues. The CDR3 here is CASSLGSGTDYGYTF. In DNA, the CDR3 is TGCGCCAGCAGCCTGGGGTCCGGGACGGATTATGGCTACACCTTC.